This entry lists 13 T cell receptor beta chains sequenced from one sample in a study of T cell responses to AZD1222 COVID-19 vaccine. The protocol was immunoSEQ multiplex PCR, while the TCRdb copy is restricted to in-frame clones and leaves out a portion. The sample consists of 200,000 to 250,000 clones, around 93% of them appearing once. The sample in question was peripheral blood, obtained on day 0 of MenACWY control vaccination. Every receptor here comes from an adult in good health.

The J gene is TRBJ1-1, the V gene TRBV5-1; TRBD1 might be the D (5 bases). The germline V gene encodes CDR1 SGHRS and CDR2 YFSETQ. The CDR3 runs 14 residues. Trimming shortened V by 5 bases and J by 1 base, and 12 bases separated the two germline ends. The CDR3 loop is CASSSRVANTEAFF. In DNA form, the CDR3 reads TGCGCCAGCAGTAGCAGGGTTGCGAACACTGAAGCTTTCTTT.

The J gene is TRBJ2-1, the V gene TRBV18, with 7 positions matching TRBD1. The CDR3 loop spans 14 amino acids. The germline CDR1 and CDR2 sequences are KGHSH and LQKENI. With V trimmed by 1 base and J by 6 bases, 3 bases remained unmatched. The CDR3: CASSPQGAGNEQFF. CDR3 nucleotide sequence: TGTGCCAGCTCACCACAGGGGGCTGGCAATGAGCAGTTCTTC.

The chain uses TRBV18 and TRBJ1-3; D is unresolved. Germline CDR1 is KGHSH and CDR2 is LQKENI. Between the trimmed V and J ends, which lost 8 bases and 0 bases, there was a span of 14 bases. The CDR3 contains 15 residues. The CDR3 bases are TGTGCCAGCCGGGGAGGGTTCATCTCTGGAAACACCATATATTTT. Encoded protein: CASRGGFISGNTIYF.

The CDR3 loop is CASSFGGMSSGYTF. The DNA of the CDR3 is TGTGCCAGCAGCTTTGGAGGGATGTCGAGCGGCTACACCTTC. The rearrangement joins TRBV11-2 to TRBJ1-2; D call uncertain. Trimming left V 3 bases short and J 8 bases short, with 16 bases between. CDR3 length equals 14 residues. CDR1 is SGHAT, CDR2 FQNNGV, per germline.

This chain connects TRBV6-5 to TRBJ2-1, with 11 bases identical to TRBD2. The J segment lost 7 bases and the V segment lost 4 bases, leaving 9 bases of the junction unmatched. Germline V gives CDR1 MNHEY, CDR2 SVGAGI. This CDR3 spans 16 amino acids. CDR3 bases: TGTGCCAGCAGTTCCCATAGCGGGGGGGCAGGGAATGAGCAGTTCTTC. Its protein is CASSSHSGGAGNEQFF.

The chain joins TRBV19 to TRBJ1-2; the match to TRBD1 covers 7 bases. This CDR3 has 13 residues. Trimming cost V 7 bases and J 8 bases; bases outside gene matches: 10. The germline gives CDR1 LNHDA, CDR2 SQIVND (reference sequence). CDR3 residues: CASTGDRIKGYTF. CDR3 bases: TGTGCCAGTACCGGGGACAGAATTAAGGGCTACACCTTC.

This chain uses TRBV28 with TRBJ1-1; no reliable D call. Trimming shortened V by 7 bases and J by 0 bases, and 12 bases separated the two germline ends. The CDR3 has 14 residues. Per germline, CDR1 MDHEN and CDR2 SYDVKM. Here the CDR3 reads CASITQKMNTEAFF. The CDR3 nucleotides read TGTGCCAGCATTACACAGAAAATGAACACTGAAGCTTTCTTT.

The rearrangement links TRBV11-2 to TRBJ2-2; D is ambiguous. The CDR3 extends over 13 amino acids. The germline V gene has CDR1 SGHAT and CDR2 FQNNGV. V was trimmed by 5 bases and J by 7 bases, leaving 11 bases between them. CDR3 sequence: CASSGRPGGELFF. The CDR3, as DNA: TGTGCCAGCAGCGGGCGGCCCGGCGGGGAGCTGTTTTTT.

The chain employs TRBV6-6 and TRBJ2-3; TRBD2 agrees at 7 bases. The CDR3 sequence is 15 residues long. Germline values: CDR1 MNHNY, CDR2 SVGAGI (reference sequence). Unmatched junction bases numbered 10, after V lost 6 bases and J lost 4 bases. The CDR3 loop is CASSGAGDGPDTQYF. The CDR3 DNA sequence: TGTGCCAGCAGCGGGGCGGGGGATGGGCCAGATACGCAGTATTTT.

The rearrangement uses TRBV18 and TRBJ2-7; the D is unclear. Germline assignment: CDR1 KGHSH and CDR2 LQKENI. V shed 0 bases and J shed 4 bases, with 4 bases lying between them. The CDR3 has 12 residues. CDR3 in DNA: TGTGCCAGCTCACCACCGGGGTACGAGCAGTACTTC. As protein: CASSPPGYEQYF.

This chain uses TRBV18 with TRBJ2-1; D is unclear. Trimming pared 5 bases from V and 7 bases from J, leaving 9 bases between. Germline CDR1 KGHSH, CDR2 LQKENI. This CDR3 is built from 12 residues. The CDR3 spells CASSSPGNEQFF. The DNA for the CDR3 is TGTGCCAGCTCAAGCCCCGGGAATGAGCAGTTCTTC. Supplemented by reference TRBV18 and TRBJ2-1, the full variable domain reads NAGVMQNPRHLVRRRGQEARLRCSPMKGHSHVYWYRQLPEEGLKFMVYLQKENIIDESGMPKERFSAEFPKEGPSILRIQQVVRGDSAAYFCASSSPGNEQFFGPGTRLTVL.

CDR3 region: CASSSGGAYNEQFF. The CDR3 DNA reads TGTGCCAGCAGCTCCGGGGGGGCTTACAATGAGCAGTTCTTC. The rearrangement links TRBV4-2 to TRBJ2-1; 8 positions match TRBD2. Germline values: CDR1 LGHNA, CDR2 YNFKEQ. This CDR3 is built from 14 residues. V shed 5 bases and J 4 bases; nucleotides not matched to a gene: 4.

CDR3 loop: CASSQSLQGAGQPQHF. CDR3 DNA: TGCGCCAGCAGTCAATCCCTCCAGGGGGCAGGTCAGCCCCAGCATTTT. The chain is built from TRBV23-1 and TRBJ1-5; 8 bases are a match to TRBD1. TRBV23-1 is identified as an open reading frame with a role that is uncertain. This CDR3 region has 16 residues. J lost 6 bases, V lost 0 bases, and 7 bases had no gene match.